The TCR beta chain under discussion was sequenced for a study of blood T cell repertoires in COVID-19. This CDR3 has 16 residues. The germline CDR1 and CDR2 sequences are SGHVS and FNYEAQ. J gave up 7 bases and V 0 bases, and 10 bases lay outside the gene matches. This clone occurred a few times. TCRdb keeps only in-frame clones here, not all; method: immunoSEQ multiplex PCR. The data contain approximately 110,000 clones, less than 85% of them singletons. The source is a man aged 65 to 85 with active or convalescent COVID-19. V and J are TRBV7-6 and TRBJ1-2; 8 bases match TRBD1. Sequencing input: peripheral blood. CDR3 bases: TGTGCCAGCAGCTTAGCAGACAGGGGCCAAAGGAGTGGCTACACCTTC. Its protein product is CASSLADRGQRSGYTF.